Each of the 20 T cell receptor beta chains below was sequenced from the same sample in a study of T cell responses to AZD1222 COVID-19 vaccine. Some clones are missing from TCRdb's copy, which holds only in-frame ones; the method was immunoSEQ multiplex PCR. Of approximately 150,000 clones listed, roughly 91% are singletons. Sequencing was performed on peripheral blood, taken on day 0 of AZD1222 vaccination. The source is an adult in good health.

This clone was seen only once. The chain couples TRBV14 to TRBJ2-7; possibly TRBD1 or TRBD2 for D (5 bases each). Trimming cost V 4 bases and J 6 bases, with 19 bases left between them. Germline-derived CDR1 and CDR2 are SGHDN and FVKESK. The CDR3 runs 15 residues. The CDR3 sequence: CASSRGQGRKGEQYF. In DNA form, the CDR3 reads TGTGCCAGCAGCCGAGGGCAGGGAAGAAAGGGCGAGCAGTACTTC.

The chain is built from TRBV9 and TRBJ2-7; D might be TRBD1 (6 bases). The CDR3 extends over 14 amino acids. The germline gives CDR1 SGDLS, CDR2 YYNGEE. V was pared by 0 bases and J by 2 bases, with 9 bases between. CDR3 region: CASSVDQGPYEQYF. CDR3 nucleotides: TGTGCCAGCAGCGTAGACCAGGGGCCCTACGAGCAGTACTTC.

The J gene is TRBJ2-3, the V gene TRBV3-1 (or the pseudogene TRBV3-2), with D possibly TRBD1 on 6 matching bases. The V end was cut by 4 bases, the J end by 8 bases, with 22 bases between. The CDR3 runs to 16 residues. From germline, CDR1 is LGHDT and CDR2 YNNKEL (reference sequence). CDR3 region: CASSPRGPDRSSTQYF. In DNA, the CDR3 is TGTGCCAGCAGCCCCCGCGGGCCGGACAGATCCTCTACGCAGTATTTT.

The chain employs TRBV29-1 and TRBJ2-7, with D possibly TRBD1 on 5 matching bases. With 7 bases removed from V and 4 bases from J, the gap between germline ends came to 11 bases. CDR3 length: 11 residues. CDR1 SQVTM and CDR2 ANQGSEA come from the germline V gene. The CDR3 DNA sequence: TGCAGCGCCACCTCAGGGTACGAGCAGTACTTC. It translates to CSATSGYEQYF.

DNA for the CDR3: TGTGCCAGCAGCCTAAGTGACAGGAACACTGAAGCTTTCTTT. As protein: CASSLSDRNTEAFF. The chain recombines TRBV7-2 with TRBJ1-1; D is possibly TRBD1 (5 bases). This CDR3 has 14 amino acids. Trimming left V 5 bases short and J 1 base short, with 11 bases between. CDR1 and CDR2 (germline): SGHTA, FQGNSA.

The gene calls are TRBV5-6 and TRBJ1-6; D is ambiguous. Trimming cost V 4 bases and J 4 bases, with 3 bases left between them. Germline values: CDR1 SGHDT, CDR2 YYEEEE. CDR3 length equals 12 residues. The CDR3: CASSPYNSPLHF. The CDR3 DNA follows: TGTGCCAGCAGCCCTTATAATTCACCCCTCCACTTT.

CDR3 in amino acids: CASSLRQGFAEAFF. CDR3 sequence (DNA): TGTGCCAGTAGTCTCAGACAGGGCTTCGCTGAAGCTTTCTTT. V is TRBV19 and J is TRBJ1-1, with 7 nucleotides matching TRBD1. The trim removed 5 bases at V and 6 bases at J, leaving 9 bases unmatched. This CDR3 comprises 14 residues. CDR1 LNHDA and CDR2 SQIVND come from the germline V gene (reference sequence).

The V and J genes are TRBV7-8 and TRBJ1-1; D may be TRBD1 (6 bases). The CDR3 has 14 residues. CDR1 is SGHVS and CDR2 is FQNEAQ in the germline V gene. The V end was cut by 0 bases, the J end by 4 bases, with 9 bases between. The CDR3 DNA reads TGTGCCAGCAGCTTAGCTGGGGGGCCCACTGAAGCTTTCTTT. Encoded protein: CASSLAGGPTEAFF.

The chain links TRBV3-1 (or the pseudogene TRBV3-2) to TRBJ1-1; D remains unclear. The CDR3 contains 13 residues. The germline V gene encodes CDR1 LGHDT and CDR2 YNNKEL (reference sequence). Trimming stripped 2 bases from V and 1 base from J, with 5 bases between. As DNA, the CDR3 is TGTGCCAGCAGCCAATTAGGGAACACTGAAGCTTTCTTT. Translating gives CASSQLGNTEAFF.

The sample holds one count of this clone. J is TRBJ1-1 and V is TRBV5-1; D is ambiguous. The germline V and J ends were trimmed by 4 bases and 4 bases, with 11 bases remaining between them. The CDR3 sequence is 13 residues long. CDR1 is SGHRS, CDR2 YFSETQ, per germline. In nucleotides, the CDR3 is TGCGCCAGCAGCGTGGCAGGAGCCACTGAAGCTTTCTTT. Residues: CASSVAGATEAFF.

Points on this clone: The same CDR3 arises from other DNA sequences in this sample as well. This chain links TRBV19 with TRBJ2-3; 9 positions agree with TRBD2. V lost 9 bases to trimming and J lost 1 base; unmatched junction nucleotides: 2. Germline CDR1 and CDR2: LNHDA and SQIVND (reference sequence). This CDR3 has 13 amino acids. CDR3 region: CASRTSGTDTQYF. CDR3 DNA: TGTGCCAGCCGGACTAGCGGCACAGATACGCAGTATTTT.

This clone was counted a single time. The chain is built from TRBV6-5 and TRBJ2-5, with TRBD1 identical over 7 bases. This CDR3 is 14 amino acids long. Trimming took 7 bases from V and 3 from J; bases not matched to a gene: 8. Germline V gene sequence: CDR1 MNHEY, CDR2 SVGAGI. CDR3 nucleotides: TGTGCCAGCAACCTTCCCGGGACAGAAGAGACCCAGTACTTC. This encodes CASNLPGTEETQYF.

The chain recombines TRBV6-5 with TRBJ1-1, with no clear D. V was clipped by 0 bases and J by 6 bases, with 8 bases between them. This CDR3 comprises 13 residues. Per the germline V gene, CDR1 is MNHEY and CDR2 is SVGAGI. The CDR3 sequence is CASSYSSRAEAFF. The CDR3 bases are TGTGCCAGCAGTTACTCTAGCCGCGCTGAAGCTTTCTTT.

The chain employs TRBV3-1 (or the pseudogene TRBV3-2) and TRBJ1-3; 8 bases line up with TRBD1. Germline-derived CDR1 and CDR2 are LGHDT and YNNKEL (reference sequence). V lost 2 bases, J lost 10 bases, and 1 base stayed unmatched. The CDR3 covers 12 residues. The CDR3 sequence is CASSQQGATIYF. CDR3 nucleotide sequence: TGTGCCAGCAGCCAACAGGGGGCGACCATATATTTT.

V gene TRBV7-2 combines with J gene TRBJ2-3; no reliable D call. The CDR3 spans 13 residues. Trimming cost V 1 base and J 4 bases, with 6 bases left between them. CDR1 is SGHTA, CDR2 FQGNSA, per germline. The CDR3: CASSLDVADTQYF. The CDR3 DNA sequence: TGTGCCAGCAGCTTAGACGTGGCAGATACGCAGTATTTT.

The chain couples TRBV4-3 to TRBJ1-1, with D perhaps TRBD1 (5 bases). Looked up from germline, CDR1 is LGHNA and CDR2 is YSLEER. This CDR3 is built from 13 residues. The germline V and J ends were trimmed by 1 base and 10 bases, with 13 bases remaining between them. CDR3 sequence: CASSQAGGERAFF. DNA for the CDR3: TGCGCCAGCAGCCAAGCAGGAGGGGAGAGAGCTTTCTTT.

V is TRBV29-1 and J is TRBJ1-3; D remains unclear. CDR3 length equals 13 residues. V shed 5 bases and J shed 3 bases, with 11 bases lying between them. Per the germline V gene, CDR1 is SQVTM and CDR2 is ANQGSEA. Written as DNA, the CDR3 is TGCAGCGTTCTACCCCTGGATGGAAACACCATATATTTT. Translating gives CSVLPLDGNTIYF.

The chain carries TRBV9 and TRBJ1-5; a possible D gene is TRBD1 (5 bases). The length of the CDR3 is 19 residues. V was pared by 6 bases and J by 0 bases, with 25 bases between. Germline CDR1 SGDLS, CDR2 YYNGEE. Written as DNA, the CDR3 is TGTGCCAGCACCCCACGGCCTGGTGGGACGGATTATAGCAATCAGCCCCAGCATTTT. Translated: CASTPRPGGTDYSNQPQHF.

Concerning this clone itself: The germline gene is not matched at one end of the junction; a read error may be the cause. The chain combines TRBV19 with TRBJ1-5; TRBD1 is a possible D gene (5 bases). The CDR3 totals 16 residues. CDR1 is LNHDA and CDR2 is SQIVND in the germline V gene (reference sequence). CDR3 nucleotide sequence: TGTGCCAGCAGTATAAGGGCAGGGCGCGGGAATCAGCCCCAGCATTTT. Encoded protein: CASSIRAGRGNQPQHF. Drawing the rest from reference TRBV19 and TRBJ1-5, the complete variable domain is DGGITQSPKYLFRKEGQNVTLSCEQNLNHDAMYWYRQDPGQGLRLIYYSQIVNDFQKGDIAEGYSVSREKKESFPLTVTSAQKNPTAFYLCASSIRAGRGNQPQHFGDGTRLSIL.

The chain joins TRBV6-2 or TRBV6-3 to TRBJ2-5; D is perhaps TRBD2 (6 bases). CDR3 length: 17 residues. CDR1 and CDR2 from the germline V gene are MNHEY and SVGEGT. Trimming took 0 bases from V and 5 from J, leaving 19 bases between them. CDR3 region: CASSYSVLGLRAETQYF. In DNA form, the CDR3 reads TGTGCCAGCAGTTACTCGGTATTGGGACTCCGGGCGGAGACCCAGTACTTC.